What follows is one T cell receptor beta chain and its context. Study processing details: Nucleated cell number was recorded as an estimate derived from reference gene primer amplification. Sequencing used immunoSEQ multiplex PCR; TCRdb keeps in-frame clones, though not all of them. V, J and clone size reflect that table, while D and trimming were determined from the DNA. The sample contains around 130,000 clones, around four fifths of which appear only once. These data belong to a study of blood T cell repertoires in COVID-19. Sequencing used PBMCs or T cells enriched from blood (not recorded which). This clonotype was sampled from a man aged 35 to 55 with acute COVID-19.

CDR3 residues: CASSPGEGSADTQYF. CDR3 in DNA: TGTGCCAGCTCACCCGGGGAGGGGAGTGCAGATACGCAGTATTTT. The chain couples TRBV18 to TRBJ2-3; 7 nucleotides line up with TRBD2. Per the germline V gene, CDR1 is KGHSH and CDR2 is LQKENI. Trimming took 3 bases from V and 4 from J; bases not matched to a gene: 7. The CDR3 has 15 amino acids.